This note documents a single T cell receptor (beta chain) sequence. Its target is not known. Germline V gene data show CDR1 as MDHEN and CDR2 as SYDVKM. V dropped 2 bases and J dropped 3 bases, with 14 bases sitting between them. This CDR3 has 15 residues. The sample belongs to a study of cytomegalovirus exposure and HLA in healthy donors. Study-wide points: CMV antigen specificity was confirmed in vitro for a few CMV-associated chains. Clusters of TCRs from the first cohort tended to co-occur in the 95 to 150 validation repertoires (as a later analysis found). Most observed TCR sequences were rare, whereas some public TCRs were detected in many donors. TCR beta chains numbering under 200 were designated cytomegalovirus-associated.

Measured with immunoSEQ multiplex PCR; TCRdb has only the in-frame clones, and not every one. The profile shows around 100,000 clones, around 85% of them singletons. Sequences were obtained from PBMCs. The rearrangement links TRBV28 to TRBJ2-7; D gene unclear. This clonotype originated in a man between 18 and 35 years old in good health and CMV-seropositive. The CDR3 loop is CASSLEPGLGYEQYF. As DNA, the CDR3 is TGTGCCAGCAGTTTAGAGCCGGGTTTAGGCTACGAGCAGTACTTC.